The 22 T cell receptor beta chains in this list originate from one sample, sequenced in a study of blood T cell repertoires in COVID-19. This table comes from immunoSEQ multiplex PCR, and its TCRdb copy is limited to in-frame clones, with some not included. The table includes some 140,000 clones, roughly four fifths detected once. Sequencing input: PBMCs or T cells enriched from blood (not recorded which). The origin of the receptors is a man aged 40-49 years with acute COVID-19.

This chain links TRBV19 with TRBJ2-1; TRBD2 matches at 9 bases. Per germline, CDR1 LNHDA and CDR2 SQIVND (reference sequence). This CDR3 is 15 amino acids long. V shed 1 base, J shed 10 bases, and the junction held 8 bases outside the gene matches. The CDR3 loop is CASSIGLAGRGEQFF. DNA of the CDR3: TGTGCCAGTAGTATAGGTCTAGCGGGACGGGGGGAGCAGTTCTTC.

CDR3: CASSSQDMNTEAFF. CDR3 DNA sequence: TGTGCCAGCAGCTCACAGGATATGAACACTGAAGCTTTCTTT. The V gene is TRBV7-3, the J gene TRBJ1-1; a weak D match, TRBD1 (5 bases). Between the trimmed V and J ends, which lost 4 bases and 0 bases, there was a span of 9 bases. The germline CDR1 and CDR2 sequences are SGHTA and FQGTGA. The CDR3 spans 14 residues.

This chain joins TRBV6-5 and TRBJ2-4; weak D call: TRBD2 (7 bases). The CDR3 runs 15 residues. Germline V lookup: CDR1 MNHEY, CDR2 SVGAGI. Trimming removed 8 bases at V and 1 base at J, with 15 bases between. In nucleotides, the CDR3 is TGTGCCAGCTCCAAGGGGGGGGCGGCCAAAAACATTCAGTACTTC. Amino acids: CASSKGGAAKNIQYF.

V and J are TRBV6-5 and TRBJ1-5, with TRBD1 as a possible D gene (6 bases). Trimming cost V 11 bases and J 0 bases, with 11 bases left between them. The CDR3 contains 13 residues. Looked up from germline, CDR1 is MNHEY and CDR2 is SVGAGI. CDR3 coding DNA: TGTGCCGGGGGGGCCTATAGCAATCAGCCCCAGCATTTT. Its translation: CAGGAYSNQPQHF.

This clone was seen only once. The J gene is TRBJ1-5, the V gene TRBV6-5, with TRBD1 matching over 8 bases. The J segment lost 2 bases and the V segment lost 6 bases, leaving 6 bases of the junction unmatched. Per the germline V gene, CDR1 is MNHEY and CDR2 is SVGAGI. The CDR3 sequence is 15 residues long. The CDR3 coding sequence is TGTGCCAGCAGAACAGGGGGAGGGGGCAATCAGCCCCAGCATTTT. Translated, it gives CASRTGGGGNQPQHF.

The chain combines TRBV6-1 with TRBJ2-6, with 8 bases aligning to TRBD2. The CDR3 length is 17 residues. Germline trimming cut 4 bases from V and 3 bases from J; bases unmatched to any gene: 8. The germline gives CDR1 MNHNS, CDR2 SASEGT. The CDR3 reads CASSAPGGSFGANVLTF. CDR3 bases: TGTGCCAGCAGTGCCCCGGGGGGGTCGTTTGGGGCCAACGTCCTGACTTTC.

The J gene is TRBJ1-3, the V gene TRBV3-1 (or the pseudogene TRBV3-2); D remains ambiguous. Germline lookup yields CDR1 LGHDT and CDR2 YNNKEL (reference sequence). V lost 3 bases and J lost 0, with 15 bases in between. This CDR3 has 17 amino acids. The CDR3 nucleotides read TGTGCCAGCAGCCAGCCCCTTGGCCGAGGCTCTGGAAACACCATATATTTT. Amino acid sequence: CASSQPLGRGSGNTIYF.

In nucleotides, the CDR3 is TGTGCCTGGAATGGAGTGGATAGCAATCAGCCCCAGCATTTT. It yields the protein CAWNGVDSNQPQHF. This rearrangement joins TRBV30 to TRBJ1-5; D is unclear. Looked up from germline, CDR1 is GTSNPN and CDR2 is SVGIG (reference sequence). CDR3 length equals 14 residues. The ends were cut back, 4 bases at V and 0 bases at J, with 10 bases in the middle. Complete variable domain (other parts from reference TRBV30 and TRBJ1-5): SQTIHQWPATLVQPVGSPLSLECTVEGTSNPNLYWYRQAAGRGLQLLFYSVGIGQISSEVPQNLSASRPQDRQFILSSKKLLLSDSGFYLCAWNGVDSNQPQHFGDGTRLSIL.

In DNA form, the CDR3 reads TGTGCCAGCAGCTTGGTTCGACAGTCCATTGTCTACGAGCAGTACTTC. Protein: CASSLVRQSIVYEQYF. The rearrangement joins TRBV5-5 to TRBJ2-7; weak D call: TRBD1 (5 bases). CDR1 and CDR2 from the germline V gene are SGHKS and YYEKEE (reference sequence). The CDR3 covers 16 residues. V dropped 0 bases and J dropped 3 bases, with 16 bases sitting between them. Full variable domain (missing parts from reference TRBV5-5 and TRBJ2-7): DAGVTQSPTHLIKTRGQQVTLRCSPISGHKSVSWYQQVLGQGPQFIFQYYEKEERGRGNFPDRFSARQFPNYSSELNVNALLLGDSALYLCASSLVRQSIVYEQYFGPGTRLTVT.

The chain uses TRBV30 and TRBJ2-2; 8 positions agree with TRBD1. V dropped 3 bases and J dropped 6; count of bases not matched to a gene: 3. The CDR3 runs 13 residues. Germline V gives CDR1 GTSNPN, CDR2 SVGIG (reference sequence). CDR3 sequence (DNA): TGTGCCTGGAGCCAACAGGGGGCCGGGGAGCTGTTTTTT. This translates into CAWSQQGAGELFF.

The rearrangement links TRBV4-1 to TRBJ2-3, with 10 positions matching TRBD2. Germline V gene sequence: CDR1 MGHRA, CDR2 YSYEKL. The V segment lost 4 bases and the J segment 4 bases; nucleotides outside the gene matches: 8. This CDR3 contains 16 residues. This CDR3 is CASSPQERGGADTQYF. The CDR3 DNA reads TGCGCCAGCAGCCCCCAGGAGCGGGGGGGGGCAGATACGCAGTATTTT.

The chain has TRBV3-1 (or the pseudogene TRBV3-2) and TRBJ2-3; tentatively, D is TRBD2 (5 bases). Germline CDR1 is LGHDT and CDR2 is YNNKEL (reference sequence). The CDR3 runs 15 residues. V lost 3 bases to trimming and J lost 3 bases, with 13 bases between them. DNA for the CDR3: TGTGCCAGCAGCCATGAGAGGGAGCTGACAGATACGCAGTATTTT. Encoded protein: CASSHERELTDTQYF.

J is TRBJ2-3 and V is TRBV18; 9 bases map to TRBD2. Germline assignment: CDR1 KGHSH and CDR2 LQKENI. The CDR3 loop spans 17 amino acids. The V gene end was trimmed by 4 bases and the J gene end by 0 bases; junction bases not matched to a gene: 8. The CDR3 loop reads CASSRSGGTTSTDTQYF. The CDR3, as DNA: TGTGCCAGCTCACGGAGCGGGGGGACTACCAGCACAGATACGCAGTATTTT.

The CDR3 DNA is TGTGCCAGCAGTTACTCGATGCACTTCTCCTACGAGCAGTACTTC. Translated: CASSYSMHFSYEQYF. The V gene is TRBV6-5, the J gene TRBJ2-7; D not certain. CDR3 length equals 15 residues. V was trimmed by 0 bases and J by 0 bases, leaving 9 bases between them. CDR1 MNHEY and CDR2 SVGAGI come from the germline V gene.

This chain connects TRBV2 to TRBJ2-6, with unresolved D. Germline values: CDR1 SNHLY, CDR2 FYNNEI. V lost 4 bases and J 5 bases, leaving 9 bases between the germline ends. CDR3 length: 14 amino acids. In nucleotides, the CDR3 is TGTGCCAGCAGTGGGCCCTCGCGGGCCAACGTCCTGACTTTC. This codes for CASSGPSRANVLTF.

V usage is TRBV18 and J usage is TRBJ1-3, with D hard to call. The CDR3 runs 15 residues. V lost 1 base and J lost 4, with 11 bases in between. The germline V gene has CDR1 KGHSH and CDR2 LQKENI. CDR3 loop: CASSPLASHGNTIYF. CDR3 DNA sequence: TGTGCCAGCTCACCACTGGCCTCGCACGGAAACACCATATATTTT.

This sequence joins TRBV27 and TRBJ2-1, with a possible D match to TRBD2 (5 bases). This CDR3 has 15 amino acids. Trimming stripped 0 bases from V and 8 bases from J, with 14 bases between. The germline V gene encodes CDR1 MNHEY and CDR2 SMNVEV (reference sequence). The CDR3 nucleotides are TGTGCCAGCAGTTTATCGCGACCTCTGAGGGATGAGCAGTTCTTC. It yields the protein CASSLSRPLRDEQFF.

J is TRBJ2-6 and V is TRBV7-3; 9 nucleotides align to TRBD1. The V and J ends lost 5 bases and 6 bases, in that order; junction bases with no gene match: 8. Germline V gene data show CDR1 as SGHTA and CDR2 as FQGTGA. CDR3 length: 16 amino acids. CDR3 coding DNA: TGTGCCAGCAGCGACGGACAGGGGTCCGAGGCCAACGTCCTGACTTTC. It is translated as CASSDGQGSEANVLTF.

V is TRBV12-3 or TRBV12-4 and J is TRBJ1-2, with no clear D. The CDR3 runs 11 residues. V was trimmed by 3 bases and J by 8 bases, leaving 7 bases between them. In nucleotides, the CDR3 is TGTGCCAGCAGTTTGGGAGAAGGCTACACCTTC. This gives the protein CASSLGEGYTF.

This rearrangement joins TRBV27 to TRBJ2-1; D ambiguous. The CDR3 loop spans 15 amino acids. V dropped 6 bases and J dropped 7 bases, with 19 bases sitting between them. Germline lookup yields CDR1 MNHEY and CDR2 SMNVEV (reference sequence). The CDR3 nucleotides are TGTGCCAGCAGCTATACAGTGCTCGAGCCTAATGAGCAGTTCTTC. It encodes CASSYTVLEPNEQFF.

The gene calls are TRBV18 and TRBJ1-4, with D possibly matching TRBD1 (6 bases). Germline lookup yields CDR1 KGHSH and CDR2 LQKENI. The CDR3 covers 16 residues. The V gene lost 2 bases and the J gene lost 8 bases, with 18 bases spanning the gap. The CDR3 spells CASSPGLGGQGEKLFF. As DNA, the CDR3 is TGTGCCAGCTCACCAGGCCTCGGGGGGCAAGGAGAAAAACTGTTTTTT.

The genes are TRBV29-1 and TRBJ2-2, with D tentatively TRBD2 (5 bases). CDR1 SQVTM and CDR2 ANQGSEA come from the germline V gene. V shed 5 bases and J shed 3 bases, with 7 bases lying between them. CDR3 length: 12 amino acids. CDR3 amino acids: CSVPDYTGELFF. Written as DNA, the CDR3 is TGCAGCGTTCCGGACTACACCGGGGAGCTGTTTTTT.